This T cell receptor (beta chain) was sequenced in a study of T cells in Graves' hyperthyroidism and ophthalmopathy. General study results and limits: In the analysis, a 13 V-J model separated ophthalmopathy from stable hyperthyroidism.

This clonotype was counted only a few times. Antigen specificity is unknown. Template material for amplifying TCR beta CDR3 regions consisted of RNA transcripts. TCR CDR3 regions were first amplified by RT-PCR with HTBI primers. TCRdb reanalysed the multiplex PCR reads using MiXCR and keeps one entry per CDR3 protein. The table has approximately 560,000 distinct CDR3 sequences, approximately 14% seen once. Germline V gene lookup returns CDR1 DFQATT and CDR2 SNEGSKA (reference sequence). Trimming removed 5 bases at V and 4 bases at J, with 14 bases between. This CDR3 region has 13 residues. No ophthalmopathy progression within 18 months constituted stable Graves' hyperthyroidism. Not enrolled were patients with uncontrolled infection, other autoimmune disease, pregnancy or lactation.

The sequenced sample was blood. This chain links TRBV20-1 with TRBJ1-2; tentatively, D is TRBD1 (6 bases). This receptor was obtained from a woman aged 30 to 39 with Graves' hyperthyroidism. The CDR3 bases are TGCAGTGCTCCCCTAGGGGGAAGCTATGGCTACACCTTC. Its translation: CSAPLGGSYGYTF.